The clone carrying this T cell receptor (beta chain) has a handful of counts. Antigen: not known. TCR beta cDNA libraries had unique molecular identifiers. Using its own MiXCR run on the PCR reads, TCRdb lists one record per CDR3 protein. The table includes about 540,000 distinct CDR3 sequences, roughly 34% detected once. This CDR3 spans 13 amino acids. Per the germline V gene, CDR1 is KGHSH and CDR2 is LQKENI. Trimming shortened V by 0 bases and J by 12 bases, and 12 bases separated the two germline ends. The data derive from a study of post-analysis software for immune sequencing data. Study-level points and caveats: A few TRBV segments were significantly more frequent in patients than in controls. TRBV5-6, TRBV5-1 and TRBV20-1 were among these segments.

The sample was blood. The chain links TRBV18 to TRBJ2-1; a weak D match, TRBD1 (5 bases). This TCR was sampled from a girl under 18 with multiple sclerosis. The CDR3 region has the DNA TGTGCCAGCTCACCACCGTTAGGGGTCGGGCAGTTCTTC. It yields the protein CASSPPLGVGQFF.